The 2 T cell receptor beta chains listed next were all sequenced from one sample in a study of regulatory T cells in long-lasting Graves disease. Documented time point: persistent/refractory GD, antithyroid drugs over 5 years with positive TRAb. PBMC RNA was the source of the TCR library. Library construction for TCR beta used iRepertoire HTBI primers and Arm-PCR of CDR3 regions. TCRdb recomputed calls from the multiplex PCR reads with MiXCR, one row per CDR3 protein. The sample shows 500,000 to 700,000 distinct CDR3 sequences, approximately 31% of them seen only once. Sequencing used peripheral blood mononuclear cells (PBMCs), obtained when the disease was refractory, from a patient treated with antithyroid drugs. The receptors originated from a female donor with Graves disease.

The V and J genes are TRBV11-2 and TRBJ2-6, with D possibly TRBD1 on 5 matching bases. The CDR3 extends over 19 amino acids. Germline V gene lookup returns CDR1 SGHAT and CDR2 FQNNGV. The V end lost 0 bases, the J end lost 0 bases, and 15 bases lay between the germline ends. The CDR3 DNA reads TGTGCCAGCAGCTTAGATCTGCTTTGGGGCCTCTCTGGGGCCAACGTCCTGACTTTC. Its translation is CASSLDLLWGLSGANVLTF. Complete variable domain (other parts from reference TRBV11-2 and TRBJ2-6): EAGVAQSPRYKIIEKRQSVAFWCNPISGHATLYWYQQILGQGPKLLIQFQNNGVVDDSQLPKDRFSAERLKGVDSTLKIQPAKLEDSAVYLCASSLDLLWGLSGANVLTFGAGSRLTVL.

The chain couples TRBV27 to TRBJ2-7; maybe TRBD1 (6 bases). Germline V gene sequence: CDR1 MNHEY, CDR2 SMNVEV (reference sequence). The CDR3 extends over 15 amino acids. The ends were cut back, 2 bases at V and 2 bases at J, with 13 bases in the middle. CDR3 sequence: CASSLAGEITYEQYF. For the CDR3, the DNA is TGTGCCAGCAGTTTAGCAGGGGAAATCACCTACGAGCAGTACTTC.